This T cell receptor (beta chain) was retrieved from a study of T cells in Graves' hyperthyroidism and ophthalmopathy. In this sample, this clonotype turned up a few times. What was amplified from RNA transcripts were TCR beta CDR3 regions. The primer set for the first-round RT-PCR of the TCR CDR3 was HTBI. TCRdb reprocessed the multiplex PCR reads with MiXCR, giving one entry per CDR3 protein. The sample lists 550,000 to 650,000 distinct CDR3 sequences; 14% were seen once. V lost 3 bases to trimming and J lost 3 bases, with 9 bases between them. This CDR3 has 14 amino acids. Germline assignment: CDR1 SGHTA and CDR2 FQGNSA. Used for diagnoses were clinical symptoms, serum thyroxine and TRAb, thyroid ultrasound and orbital computed tomography.

Input material: blood. The receptor comes from a middle-aged woman with Graves' hyperthyroidism. The chain is built from TRBV7-2 and TRBJ1-5; D is ambiguous. Here the CDR3 reads CASSFSGDNQPQHF. The CDR3 coding sequence is TGTGCCAGCAGCTTTTCGGGAGACAATCAGCCCCAGCATTTT.